A single sample gave rise to the 3 T cell receptor beta chains below, sequenced in a study of post-analysis software for immune sequencing data. Study conclusions and caveats: Elevated frequency relative to controls characterized several TRBV segments in patients, TRBV5-6, TRBV5-1 and TRBV20-1 among them.

These receptors lack a known antigen. Unique-molecular-identifier-tagged TCR beta cDNA libraries were used. TCRdb independently ran MiXCR on the PCR reads; one entry per CDR3 protein. The table has just over 250,000 distinct CDR3 sequences, 36% seen once. Material: blood. The origin of the receptors is a girl between 10 and 17 years old with multiple sclerosis.

The genes are TRBV20-1 and TRBJ2-2; 7 bases match TRBD2. Germline V lookup: CDR1 DFQATT, CDR2 SNEGSKA (reference sequence). V gave up 5 bases and J gave up 5 bases; unmatched junction bases: 2. This CDR3 comprises 12 residues. The CDR3 region has the DNA TGCAGTGCTGCACTAGCGACCGGGGAGCTGTTTTTT. Protein product: CSAALATGELFF.

There are a few counts of this clonotype. The chain carries TRBV12-3 or TRBV12-4 and TRBJ1-1, with TRBD1 identical over 7 bases. This CDR3 comprises 15 residues. V lost 3 bases, J lost 5 bases, and 9 bases stayed unmatched. CDR3 amino acids: CASSLGTVERTEAFF. Written as DNA, the CDR3 is TGTGCCAGCAGTTTGGGGACAGTTGAAAGGACTGAAGCTTTCTTT.

This clonotype has at least ten counts. J is TRBJ1-2 and V is TRBV12-3 or TRBV12-4, with D possibly TRBD1 on 5 matching bases. With 6 bases removed from V and 10 bases from J, the gap between germline ends came to 12 bases. The CDR3 totals 11 residues. This CDR3 is CASSRAGYYTF. The CDR3 DNA reads as TGTGCCAGCAGCCGAGCAGGGTACTACACCTTC.